Listed here are 11 T cell receptor beta chains from one sample, sequenced in a study of T cells after yellow fever vaccination. TCRdb reprocessed the 5' RACE reads with MiXCR, giving one entry per CDR3 protein. The sample lists around 260,000 distinct CDR3 sequences, about 5.2% occurring once. Sequencing was performed on CD4+ T cells sorted from PBMCs, taken on the day of the yellow fever booster vaccination. Source of these receptors: a man aged 18 to 29 who received the YFV17D yellow fever vaccine.

This clonotype was counted between two and nine times. This sequence joins TRBV20-1 and TRBJ1-5, with D possibly being TRBD1 (5 bases). From germline, CDR1 is DFQATT and CDR2 SNEGSKA (reference sequence). The CDR3 is 13 amino acids. The germline V and J ends were trimmed by 5 bases and 1 base, with 9 bases remaining between them. The CDR3 region has the DNA TGCAGTGCTCACCGGGACAGCAATCAGCCCCAGCATTTT. This codes for CSAHRDSNQPQHF.

This clonotype occurred a few times. The chain recombines TRBV12-5 with TRBJ2-2; 11 positions match TRBD1. J was trimmed by 0 bases and V by 3 bases; bases with no gene match: 3. CDR1 LGHNT and CDR2 FRNRAP come from the germline V gene. The length of the CDR3 is 17 residues. The CDR3 region is CASGFRTGGANTGELFF. The CDR3 DNA sequence: TGTGCTAGTGGTTTTCGGACAGGGGGCGCGAACACCGGGGAGCTGTTTTTT.

This clonotype was seen a handful of times. This chain uses TRBV4-1 with TRBJ1-4; the D is unclear. Trimming pared 5 bases from V and 8 bases from J, leaving 15 bases between. The CDR3 has 14 amino acids. Germline CDR1 is MGHRA and CDR2 is YSYEKL. CDR3 in amino acids: CASSFTLTREKLFF. Here the CDR3 DNA reads TGCGCCAGCAGCTTCACTTTGACACGGGAAAAACTGTTTTTT.

This clonotype showed up just a few times. The chain joins TRBV6-6 to TRBJ1-5; D call uncertain. Germline V gene data show CDR1 as MNHNY and CDR2 as SVGAGI (reference sequence). The CDR3 has 15 amino acids. Trimming shortened V by 2 bases and J by 3 bases, and 11 bases separated the two germline ends. CDR3 residues: CASSYPARYNQPQHF. CDR3 coding DNA: TGTGCCAGCAGTTACCCGGCGAGGTACAATCAGCCCCAGCATTTT.

The CDR3 loop reads CASTPKHGGGLTDTQYF. The DNA of the CDR3 is TGTGCCAGCACTCCCAAACATGGTGGGGGGCTCACAGATACGCAGTATTTT. The rearrangement uses TRBV25-1 and TRBJ2-3; TRBD1 or TRBD2 may be the D gene (6 bases each). Germline V lookup: CDR1 MGHDK, CDR2 SYGVNS. V lost 7 bases, J lost 2 bases, and 22 bases lay in between. The CDR3 runs to 17 residues.

J is TRBJ2-5 and V is TRBV18; no firm D call. This CDR3 spans 16 amino acids. Germline loops: CDR1 KGHSH, CDR2 LQKENI. With 0 bases removed from V and 1 base from J, the gap between germline ends came to 12 bases. The CDR3 spells CASSPPASGRQETQYF. In DNA form, the CDR3 reads TGTGCCAGCTCACCACCAGCGTCAGGCCGCCAAGAGACCCAGTACTTC. Looking up the rest from reference TRBV18 and TRBJ2-5 gives the full variable domain: NAGVMQNPRHLVRRRGQEARLRCSPMKGHSHVYWYRQLPEEGLKFMVYLQKENIIDESGMPKERFSAEFPKEGPSILRIQQVVRGDSAAYFCASSPPASGRQETQYFGPGTRLLVL.

The chain joins TRBV4-2 to TRBJ1-5, with unresolved D. The germline CDR1 and CDR2 sequences are LGHNA and YNFKEQ. The CDR3 covers 15 residues. With 0 bases removed from V and 1 base from J, the gap between germline ends came to 7 bases. DNA for the CDR3: TGTGCCAGCAGCCAAGATCGTTGGAGCAATCAGCCCCAGCATTTT. Amino acid sequence: CASSQDRWSNQPQHF.

In its sample, this clonotype was seen a few times. The genes are TRBV6-1 and TRBJ1-5; 7 nucleotides match TRBD1. Germline V lookup: CDR1 MNHNS, CDR2 SASEGT. The CDR3 is made up of 17 amino acids. J gave up 0 bases and V 7 bases, and 12 bases lay outside the gene matches. CDR3 coding DNA: TGTGCCAGCACCGAACAGGGGAACCCTTATAGCAATCAGCCCCAGCATTTT. It codes for CASTEQGNPYSNQPQHF.

This clonotype was recorded many times. This chain joins TRBV7-3 and TRBJ2-5; tentative D call: TRBD1 (5 bases). Germline-derived CDR1 and CDR2 are SGHTA and FQGTGA. The V end lost 8 bases, the J end lost 2 bases, and 12 bases lay between the germline ends. This CDR3 has 13 residues. Here the CDR3 reads CASAQGPQETQYF. The CDR3 DNA reads TGTGCCAGCGCGCAGGGCCCACAAGAGACCCAGTACTTC.

This clonotype was recorded many times. The chain employs TRBV29-1 and TRBJ2-1, with TRBD1 identical over 12 bases. This CDR3 is 14 amino acids long. Germline-derived CDR1 and CDR2 are SQVTM and ANQGSEA. Trimming at V came to 6 bases and at J to 8 bases, leaving 8 bases not matched to a gene. As DNA, the CDR3 is TGCAGCGTGTCGCCGGGACAGGGGGCCTATGAGCAGTTCTTC. The encoded protein is CSVSPGQGAYEQFF.

The V gene is TRBV4-2, the J gene TRBJ2-3; D is possibly TRBD1 (5 bases). In germline, CDR1 is LGHNA, CDR2 YNFKEQ. The germline V and J ends were trimmed by 1 base and 2 bases, with 19 bases remaining between them. The CDR3 loop spans 18 amino acids. The CDR3 here is CASSQGKGAAESTDTQYF. In nucleotides, the CDR3 is TGTGCCAGCAGCCAAGGAAAAGGGGCGGCGGAGTCCACAGATACGCAGTATTTT.